This T cell receptor (beta chain) was observed in a study of T cell responses to AZD1222 COVID-19 vaccine. Worth noting for this clone: As yet, its antigen is unknown.

Sequenced by immunoSEQ multiplex PCR; TCRdb stores in-frame clones only, minus some. The table lists about 180,000 clones, around 89% of them singletons, with roughly 4.3% in the top ten. Study-wide results and caveats: Just a handful of AZD1222 recipients tested seropositive at baseline. Females made up more of the donors, who were largely white British, and clonal diversity may have come out too low.

CDR1 and CDR2 (germline): MDHEN, SYDVKM. This CDR3 region has 13 residues. V was pared by 3 bases and J by 7 bases, with 5 bases of the junction left unmatched. J is TRBJ1-2 and V is TRBV28; 7 bases line up with TRBD1. This TCR came from an adult who received the MenACWY meningococcal vaccine as a control. The sample consisted of peripheral blood, taken 28 days after the second dose of the MenACWY control vaccine. This CDR3 is CASSFESGGGYTF. CDR3 nucleotide sequence: TGTGCCAGCAGTTTCGAATCAGGGGGTGGCTACACCTTC.